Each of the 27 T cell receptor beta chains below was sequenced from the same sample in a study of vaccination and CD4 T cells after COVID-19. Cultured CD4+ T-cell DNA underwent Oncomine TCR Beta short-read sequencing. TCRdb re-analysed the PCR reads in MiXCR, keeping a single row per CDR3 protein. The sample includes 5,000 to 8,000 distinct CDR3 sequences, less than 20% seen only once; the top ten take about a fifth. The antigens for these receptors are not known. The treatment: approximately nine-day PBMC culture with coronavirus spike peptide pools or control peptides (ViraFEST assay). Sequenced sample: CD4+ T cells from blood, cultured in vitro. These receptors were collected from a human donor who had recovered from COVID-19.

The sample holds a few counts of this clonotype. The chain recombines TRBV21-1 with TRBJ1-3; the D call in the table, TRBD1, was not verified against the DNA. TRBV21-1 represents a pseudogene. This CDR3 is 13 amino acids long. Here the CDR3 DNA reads TGTGCCAGCAGACGGGACTCCGGAAACACCATATATTTT. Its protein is CASRRDSGNTIYF.

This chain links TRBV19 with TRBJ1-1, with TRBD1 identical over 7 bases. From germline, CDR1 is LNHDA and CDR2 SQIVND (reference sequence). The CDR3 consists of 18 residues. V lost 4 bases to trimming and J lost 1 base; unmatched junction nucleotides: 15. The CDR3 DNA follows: TGTGCCAGTAGTAAAACAGGGGTCCTCCCCCGACCGAACACTGAAGCTTTCTTT. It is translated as CASSKTGVLPRPNTEAFF.

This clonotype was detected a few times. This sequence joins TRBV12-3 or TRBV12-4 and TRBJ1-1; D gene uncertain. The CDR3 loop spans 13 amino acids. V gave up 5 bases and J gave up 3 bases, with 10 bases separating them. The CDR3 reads CASSAGKDTEAFF. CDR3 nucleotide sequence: TGTGCCAGCAGTGCCGGTAAAGACACTGAAGCTTTCTTT.

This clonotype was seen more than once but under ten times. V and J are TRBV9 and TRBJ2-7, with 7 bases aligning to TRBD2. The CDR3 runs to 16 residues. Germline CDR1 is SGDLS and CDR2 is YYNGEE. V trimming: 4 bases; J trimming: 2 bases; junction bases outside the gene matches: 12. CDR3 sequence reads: CASSLRAGDPAYEQYF. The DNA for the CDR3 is TGTGCCAGCAGCCTCAGGGCGGGGGACCCTGCCTACGAGCAGTACTTC.

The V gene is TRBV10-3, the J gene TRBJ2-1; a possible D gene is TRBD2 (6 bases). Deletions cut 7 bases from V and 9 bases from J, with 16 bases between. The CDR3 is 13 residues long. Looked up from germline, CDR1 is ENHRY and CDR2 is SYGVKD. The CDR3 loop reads CAIMEQEGGEQFF. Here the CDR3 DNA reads TGTGCCATCATGGAGCAGGAGGGTGGTGAGCAGTTCTTC.

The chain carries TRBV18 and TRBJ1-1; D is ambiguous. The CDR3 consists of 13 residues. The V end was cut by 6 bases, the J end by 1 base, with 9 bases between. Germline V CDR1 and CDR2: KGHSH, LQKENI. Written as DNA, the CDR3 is TGTGCCAGCTCCCTCAACGCGAACACTGAAGCTTTCTTT. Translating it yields CASSLNANTEAFF. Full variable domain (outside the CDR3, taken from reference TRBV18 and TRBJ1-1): NAGVMQNPRHLVRRRGQEARLRCSPMKGHSHVYWYRQLPEEGLKFMVYLQKENIIDESGMPKERFSAEFPKEGPSILRIQQVVRGDSAAYFCASSLNANTEAFFGQGTRLTVV.

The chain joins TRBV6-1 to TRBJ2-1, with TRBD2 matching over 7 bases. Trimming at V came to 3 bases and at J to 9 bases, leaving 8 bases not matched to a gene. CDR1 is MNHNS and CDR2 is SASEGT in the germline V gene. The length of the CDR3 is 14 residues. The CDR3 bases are TGTGCCAGCAGTGACGGGGGGACGGGTAGTGAGCAGTTCTTC. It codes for CASSDGGTGSEQFF.

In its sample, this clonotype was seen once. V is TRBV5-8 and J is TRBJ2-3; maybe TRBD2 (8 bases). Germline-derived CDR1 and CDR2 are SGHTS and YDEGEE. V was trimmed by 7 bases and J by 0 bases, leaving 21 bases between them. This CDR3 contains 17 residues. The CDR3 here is CASVQGVTSGSTDTQYF. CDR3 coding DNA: TGTGCCAGCGTCCAGGGGGTAACTAGCGGTAGCACAGATACGCAGTATTTT.

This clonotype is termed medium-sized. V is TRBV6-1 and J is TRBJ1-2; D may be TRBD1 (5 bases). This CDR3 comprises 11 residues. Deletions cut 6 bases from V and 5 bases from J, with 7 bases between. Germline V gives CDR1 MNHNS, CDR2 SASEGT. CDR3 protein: CASSSGYGYTF. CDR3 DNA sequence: TGTGCCAGCAGCTCAGGGTATGGCTACACCTTC.

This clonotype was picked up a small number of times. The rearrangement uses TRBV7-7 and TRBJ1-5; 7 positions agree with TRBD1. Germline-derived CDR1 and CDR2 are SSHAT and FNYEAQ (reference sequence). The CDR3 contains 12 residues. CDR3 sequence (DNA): TGTGCTCTTGACAGGGAAAATCAGCCCCAGCATTTT. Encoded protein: CALDRENQPQHF.

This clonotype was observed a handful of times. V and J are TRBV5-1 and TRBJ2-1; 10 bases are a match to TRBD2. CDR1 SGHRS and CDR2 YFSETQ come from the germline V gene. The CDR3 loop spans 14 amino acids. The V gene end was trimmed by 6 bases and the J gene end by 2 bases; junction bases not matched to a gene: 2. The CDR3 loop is CASNSGGTYNEQFF. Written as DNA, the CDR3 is TGCGCCAGCAATAGCGGGGGGACCTACAATGAGCAGTTCTTC.

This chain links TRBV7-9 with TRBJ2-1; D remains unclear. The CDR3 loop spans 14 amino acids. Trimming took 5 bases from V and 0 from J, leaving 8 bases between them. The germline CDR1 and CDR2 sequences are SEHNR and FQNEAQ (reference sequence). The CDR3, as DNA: TGTGCCAGCAGCCCCGCCAGCTCCTACAATGAGCAGTTCTTC. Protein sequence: CASSPASSYNEQFF. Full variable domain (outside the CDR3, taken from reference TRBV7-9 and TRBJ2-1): DTGVSQNPRHKITKRGQNVTFRCDPISEHNRLYWYRQTLGQGPEFLTYFQNEAQLEKSRLLSDRFSAERPKGSFSTLEIQRTEQGDSAMYLCASSPASSYNEQFFGPGTRLTVL.

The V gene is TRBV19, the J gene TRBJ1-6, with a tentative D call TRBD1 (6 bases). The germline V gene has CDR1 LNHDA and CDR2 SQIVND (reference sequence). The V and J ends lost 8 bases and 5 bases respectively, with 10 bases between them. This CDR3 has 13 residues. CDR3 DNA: TGTGCCAGTGGCCAGGGGAATAATTCACCCCTCCACTTT. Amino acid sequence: CASGQGNNSPLHF.

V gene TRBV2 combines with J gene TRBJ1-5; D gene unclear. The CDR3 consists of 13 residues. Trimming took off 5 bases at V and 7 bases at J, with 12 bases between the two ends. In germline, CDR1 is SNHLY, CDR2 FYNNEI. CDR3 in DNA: TGTGCCAGCAGTACGACGGGGAGGCAGCCCCAGCATTTT. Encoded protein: CASSTTGRQPQHF. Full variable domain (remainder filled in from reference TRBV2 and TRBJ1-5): EPEVTQTPSHQVTQMGQEVILRCVPISNHLYFYWYRQILGQKVEFLVSFYNNEISEKSEIFDDQFSVERPDGSNFTLKIRSTKLEDSAMYFCASSTTGRQPQHFGDGTRLSIL.

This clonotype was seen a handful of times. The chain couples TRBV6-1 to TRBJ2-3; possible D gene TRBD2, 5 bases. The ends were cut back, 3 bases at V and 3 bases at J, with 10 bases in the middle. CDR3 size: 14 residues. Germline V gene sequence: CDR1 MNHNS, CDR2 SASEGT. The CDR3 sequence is CASSDLGETDTQYF. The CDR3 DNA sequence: TGTGCCAGCAGTGATTTGGGAGAGACAGATACGCAGTATTTT.

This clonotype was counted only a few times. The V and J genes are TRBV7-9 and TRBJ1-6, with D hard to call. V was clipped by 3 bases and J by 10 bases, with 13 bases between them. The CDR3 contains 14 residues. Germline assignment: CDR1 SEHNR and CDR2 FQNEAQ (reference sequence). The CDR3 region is CASSLAGVGSPLHF. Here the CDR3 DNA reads TGTGCCAGCAGCTTGGCCGGGGTGGGCTCACCCCTCCACTTT.

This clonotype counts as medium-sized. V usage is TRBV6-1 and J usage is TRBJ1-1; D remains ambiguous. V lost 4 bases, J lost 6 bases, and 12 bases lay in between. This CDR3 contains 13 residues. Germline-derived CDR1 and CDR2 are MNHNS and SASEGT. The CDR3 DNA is TGTGCCAGCAGTGCGAAGGTCCGGGCTGAAGCTTTCTTT. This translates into CASSAKVRAEAFF.

The CDR3 sequence: CAWSSPTLARYEQYF. CDR3 coding DNA: TGTGCCTGGAGTTCACCCACCCTAGCCCGCTACGAGCAGTACTTC. This rearrangement joins TRBV30 to TRBJ2-7, with a weak D call TRBD2 (5 bases). The CDR3 consists of 15 residues. Trimming left V 2 bases short and J 3 bases short, with 17 bases between. Germline V gene lookup returns CDR1 GTSNPN and CDR2 SVGIG (reference sequence).

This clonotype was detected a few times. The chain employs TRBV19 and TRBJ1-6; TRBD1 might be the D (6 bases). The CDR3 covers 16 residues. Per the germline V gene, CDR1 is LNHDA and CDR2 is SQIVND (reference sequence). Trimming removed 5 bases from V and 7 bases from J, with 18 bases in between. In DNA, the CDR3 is TGTGCCAGTAGTGCCCTCGAAGGGGGAAGGAATTCACCCCTCCACTTT. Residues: CASSALEGGRNSPLHF.

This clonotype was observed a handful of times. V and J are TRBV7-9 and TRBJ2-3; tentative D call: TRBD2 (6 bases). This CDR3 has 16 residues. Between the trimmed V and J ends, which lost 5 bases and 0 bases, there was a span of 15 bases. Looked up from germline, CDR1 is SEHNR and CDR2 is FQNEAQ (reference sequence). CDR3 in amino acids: CASSHRGGASTDTQYF. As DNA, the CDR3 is TGTGCCAGCAGCCATAGGGGCGGGGCTAGCACAGATACGCAGTATTTT.

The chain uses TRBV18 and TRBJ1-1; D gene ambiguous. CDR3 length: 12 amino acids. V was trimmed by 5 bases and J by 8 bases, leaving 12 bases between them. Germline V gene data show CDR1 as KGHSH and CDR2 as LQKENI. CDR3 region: CASSSDRDEAFF. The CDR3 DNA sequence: TGTGCCAGCTCATCAGACCGAGACGAAGCTTTCTTT.

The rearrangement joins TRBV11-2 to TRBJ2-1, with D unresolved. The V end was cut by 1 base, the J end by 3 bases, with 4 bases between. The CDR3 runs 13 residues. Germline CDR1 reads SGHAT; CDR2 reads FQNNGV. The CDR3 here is CASSLGGYNEQFF. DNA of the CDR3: TGTGCCAGCAGCTTAGGCGGCTACAATGAGCAGTTCTTC.

CDR3 in amino acids: CSAFDTSSYNEQFF. Written as DNA, the CDR3 is TGCAGTGCTTTTGACACGAGCTCCTACAATGAGCAGTTCTTC. V gene TRBV20-1 combines with J gene TRBJ2-1; D unclear. The CDR3 is made up of 14 amino acids. The V gene lost 5 bases and the J gene lost 0 bases, with 11 bases spanning the gap. Germline assignment: CDR1 DFQATT and CDR2 SNEGSKA (reference sequence).

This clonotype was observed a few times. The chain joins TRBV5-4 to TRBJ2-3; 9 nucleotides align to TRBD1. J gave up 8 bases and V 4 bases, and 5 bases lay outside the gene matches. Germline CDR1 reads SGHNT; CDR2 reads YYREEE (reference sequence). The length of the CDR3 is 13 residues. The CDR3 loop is CASSRDRDGTQYF. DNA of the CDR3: TGTGCCAGCAGCCGGGACAGGGACGGTACGCAGTATTTT.

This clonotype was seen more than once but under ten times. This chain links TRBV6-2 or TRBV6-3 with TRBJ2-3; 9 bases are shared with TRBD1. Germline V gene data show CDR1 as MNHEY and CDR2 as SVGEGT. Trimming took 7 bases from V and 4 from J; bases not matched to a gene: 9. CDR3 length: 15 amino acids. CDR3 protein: CASTSTGGGPDTQYF. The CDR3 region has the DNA TGTGCCAGCACCTCGACAGGGGGAGGCCCAGATACGCAGTATTTT.

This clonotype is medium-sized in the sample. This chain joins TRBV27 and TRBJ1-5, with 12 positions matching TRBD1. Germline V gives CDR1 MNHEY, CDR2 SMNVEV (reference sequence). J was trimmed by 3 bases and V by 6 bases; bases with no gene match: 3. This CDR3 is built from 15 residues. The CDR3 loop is CASRRDRGPNQPQHF. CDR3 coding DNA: TGTGCCAGCAGGCGGGACAGGGGGCCCAATCAGCCCCAGCATTTT.

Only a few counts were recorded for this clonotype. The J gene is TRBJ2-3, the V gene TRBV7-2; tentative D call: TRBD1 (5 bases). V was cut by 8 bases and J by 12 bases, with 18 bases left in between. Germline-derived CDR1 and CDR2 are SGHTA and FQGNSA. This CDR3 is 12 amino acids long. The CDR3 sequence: CASGQGDTHQYF. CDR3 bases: TGTGCCAGCGGGCAGGGCGATACACATCAGTATTTT.